Listed here are 14 T cell receptor beta chains from one sample, sequenced in a study of cytomegalovirus exposure and HLA in healthy donors. Assay used: immunoSEQ multiplex PCR; TCRdb lists only in-frame clones, some missing. The sample lists a few hundred thousand clones; 80% to 90% were seen once. Input material: PBMCs. The source of these receptors is a woman between 18 and 30 years old in good health and CMV-seronegative.

The V call is TRBV2, the J call TRBJ2-7; 7 bases are a match to TRBD2. CDR1 SNHLY and CDR2 FYNNEI come from the germline V gene. CDR3 size: 14 residues. V trimming: 6 bases; J trimming: 2 bases; junction bases outside the gene matches: 7. Here the CDR3 DNA reads TGTGCCAGCAGGGCCCGGGGGGTCACCTACGAGCAGTACTTC. As protein: CASRARGVTYEQYF.

This chain joins TRBV10-2 and TRBJ2-6, with 11 nucleotides matching TRBD1. Germline trimming cut 7 bases from V and 1 base from J; bases unmatched to any gene: 9. CDR1 and CDR2 (germline): WSHSY, SAAADI. This CDR3 is built from 18 residues. Here the CDR3 reads CASTGRTGGRSGANVLTF. The CDR3 nucleotides are TGCGCCAGCACGGGACGGACAGGGGGCAGGTCTGGGGCCAACGTCCTGACTTTC.

The chain links TRBV19 to TRBJ2-7, with TRBD2 matching over 11 bases. The CDR3 loop spans 15 amino acids. The germline CDR1 and CDR2 sequences are LNHDA and SQIVND (reference sequence). The ends lost 4 bases at V and 6 bases at J; junction bases unmatched: 8. The chain's CDR3 is CASSKAPSGRTEQYF. In nucleotides, the CDR3 is TGTGCCAGTAGTAAAGCCCCTAGCGGGAGGACCGAGCAGTACTTC.

The chain employs TRBV5-1 and TRBJ2-2, with 9 bases matching TRBD2. The J segment lost 6 bases and the V segment lost 3 bases, leaving 9 bases of the junction unmatched. Germline CDR1 and CDR2: SGHRS and YFSETQ. This CDR3 is built from 16 residues. The CDR3 loop is CASSSRLAAEAGELFF. In nucleotides, the CDR3 is TGCGCCAGCAGCTCAAGACTAGCGGCAGAGGCCGGGGAGCTGTTTTTT. The full variable domain, its missing parts supplied by reference TRBV5-1 and TRBJ2-2, is KAGVTQTPRYLIKTRGQQVTLSCSPISGHRSVSWYQQTPGQGLQFLFEYFSETQRNKGNFPGRFSGRQFSNSRSEMNVSTLELGDSALYLCASSSRLAAEAGELFFGEGSRLTVL.

The rearrangement links TRBV6-5 to TRBJ2-7, with D maybe TRBD2 (6 bases). From germline, CDR1 is MNHEY and CDR2 SVGAGI. The CDR3 extends over 13 amino acids. The germline V and J ends were trimmed by 7 bases and 3 bases, with 13 bases remaining between them. DNA of the CDR3: TGTGCCAGCACCATACGAGCGGGCTACGAGCAGTACTTC. Encoded protein: CASTIRAGYEQYF.

The chain carries TRBV11-2 and TRBJ2-2, with 9 bases fitting TRBD2. J was trimmed by 3 bases and V by 5 bases; bases with no gene match: 4. The CDR3 has 15 residues. Germline assignment: CDR1 SGHAT and CDR2 FQNNGV. The CDR3 protein is CASSLGLAYTGELFF. In nucleotides, the CDR3 is TGTGCCAGCAGCCTCGGACTAGCGTACACCGGGGAGCTGTTTTTT.

This clone was detected once. The chain carries TRBV5-4 and TRBJ2-7, with 10 bases aligning to TRBD2. V was clipped by 4 bases and J by 2 bases; unmatched bases: 12. Per the germline V gene, CDR1 is SGHNT and CDR2 is YYREEE (reference sequence). The CDR3 covers 17 residues. In DNA form, the CDR3 reads TGTGCCAGCAGCCCGGTTACCCGGACTAGCGGTACCTACGAGCAGTACTTC. Translating it yields CASSPVTRTSGTYEQYF.

This chain connects TRBV10-1 to TRBJ2-7; 7 bases fit TRBD1. Germline trimming cut 2 bases from V and 2 bases from J; bases unmatched to any gene: 12. From germline, CDR1 is WNHNN and CDR2 SYGVQD (reference sequence). The CDR3 has 17 residues. This chain's CDR3 is CASSEGYLGQRTYEQYF. The DNA of the CDR3 is TGCGCCAGCAGTGAGGGGTATTTGGGACAGAGAACCTACGAGCAGTACTTC.

Only a few counts were recorded for this clone. This sequence joins TRBV27 and TRBJ1-5, with 7 positions matching TRBD1. The CDR3 consists of 14 residues. Germline CDR1 is MNHEY and CDR2 is SMNVEV (reference sequence). V was clipped by 0 bases and J by 4 bases; unmatched bases: 0. DNA of the CDR3: TGTGCCAGCAGTTTATCGGGACAGAATCAGCCCCAGCATTTT. Its protein product is CASSLSGQNQPQHF.

The chain carries TRBV19 and TRBJ1-1; tentatively, D is TRBD1 (6 bases). V lost 5 bases and J 5 bases, leaving 12 bases between the germline ends. The CDR3 has 13 residues. Germline V gives CDR1 LNHDA, CDR2 SQIVND (reference sequence). CDR3 amino acids: CASSATGPTEAFF. As DNA, the CDR3 is TGTGCCAGTAGTGCGACAGGCCCTACTGAAGCTTTCTTT.

The chain recombines TRBV28 with TRBJ2-7; TRBD2 matches at 7 bases. The CDR3 extends over 15 amino acids. Germline CDR1 MDHEN, CDR2 SYDVKM. J was trimmed by 0 bases and V by 6 bases; bases with no gene match: 8. CDR3 amino acids: CASRSGRGVSYEQYF. In DNA, the CDR3 is TGTGCCAGCAGATCCGGACGGGGGGTCTCCTACGAGCAGTACTTC. Complete variable domain (other parts from reference TRBV28 and TRBJ2-7): DVKVTQSSRYLVKRTGEKVFLECVQDMDHENMFWYRQDPGLGLRLIYFSYDVKMKEKGDIPEGYSVSREKKERFSLILESASTNQTSMYLCASRSGRGVSYEQYFGPGTRLTVT.

The J gene is TRBJ2-2, the V gene TRBV12-5, with 7 bases lining up with TRBD2. Germline values: CDR1 LGHNT, CDR2 FRNRAP. V lost 5 bases, J lost 6 bases, and 9 bases stayed unmatched. The length of the CDR3 is 15 residues. The CDR3 sequence is CASGKGTGGPGELFF. DNA of the CDR3: TGTGCTAGTGGTAAAGGGACGGGAGGACCCGGGGAGCTGTTTTTT.

The chain recombines TRBV7-2 with TRBJ1-3; perhaps TRBD1 as D (5 bases). This CDR3 has 16 amino acids. V dropped 1 base and J dropped 2 bases, with 12 bases sitting between them. The germline gives CDR1 SGHTA, CDR2 FQGNSA. CDR3 DNA sequence: TGTGCCAGCAGCTTAGTTCCAGGGATCGCTGGAAACACCATATATTTT. Its translation is CASSLVPGIAGNTIYF.

The rearrangement links TRBV7-9 to TRBJ1-4, with TRBD1 matching 9 bases. Germline lookup yields CDR1 SEHNR and CDR2 FQNEAQ (reference sequence). This CDR3 is 14 amino acids long. Unmatched junction bases numbered 2, after V lost 5 bases and J lost 4 bases. The CDR3 bases are TGTGCCAGCAGCGGGGGACAGGGTAATGAAAAACTGTTTTTT. Amino acids: CASSGGQGNEKLFF.